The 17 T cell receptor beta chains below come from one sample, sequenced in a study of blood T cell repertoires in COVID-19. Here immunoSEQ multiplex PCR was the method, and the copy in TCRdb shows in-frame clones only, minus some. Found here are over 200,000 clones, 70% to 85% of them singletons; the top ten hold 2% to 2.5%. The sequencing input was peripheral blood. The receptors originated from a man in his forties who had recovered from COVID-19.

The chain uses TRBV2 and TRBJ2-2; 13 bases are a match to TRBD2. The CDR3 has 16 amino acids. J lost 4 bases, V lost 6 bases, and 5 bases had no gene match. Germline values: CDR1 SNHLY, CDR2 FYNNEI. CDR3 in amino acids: CASSSGLAGATGELFF. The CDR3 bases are TGTGCCAGCAGCTCTGGACTAGCGGGAGCCACCGGGGAGCTGTTTTTT.

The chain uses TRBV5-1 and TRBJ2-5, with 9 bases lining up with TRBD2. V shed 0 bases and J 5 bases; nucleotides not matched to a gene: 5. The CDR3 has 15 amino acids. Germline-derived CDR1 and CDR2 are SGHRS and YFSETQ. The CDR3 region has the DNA TGCGCCAGCAGCTTGGGACTAGCGGCAGGGGAGACCCAGTACTTC. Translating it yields CASSLGLAAGETQYF. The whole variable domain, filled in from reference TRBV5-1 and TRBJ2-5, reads KAGVTQTPRYLIKTRGQQVTLSCSPISGHRSVSWYQQTPGQGLQFLFEYFSETQRNKGNFPGRFSGRQFSNSRSEMNVSTLELGDSALYLCASSLGLAAGETQYFGPGTRLLVL.

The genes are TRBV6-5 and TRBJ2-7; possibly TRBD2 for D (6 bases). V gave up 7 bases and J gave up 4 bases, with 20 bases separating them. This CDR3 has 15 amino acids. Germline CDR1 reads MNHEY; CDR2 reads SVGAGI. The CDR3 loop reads CASMRDRGAGYEQYF. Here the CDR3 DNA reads TGTGCCAGCATGCGCGATAGGGGTGCGGGATACGAGCAGTACTTC.

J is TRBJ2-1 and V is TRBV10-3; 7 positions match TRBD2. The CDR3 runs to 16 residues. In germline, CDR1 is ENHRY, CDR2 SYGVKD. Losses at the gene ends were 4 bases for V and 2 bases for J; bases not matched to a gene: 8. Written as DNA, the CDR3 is TGTGCCATCAGTGGATTGTCCGGGACTACCTACAATGAGCAGTTCTTC. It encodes CAISGLSGTTYNEQFF.

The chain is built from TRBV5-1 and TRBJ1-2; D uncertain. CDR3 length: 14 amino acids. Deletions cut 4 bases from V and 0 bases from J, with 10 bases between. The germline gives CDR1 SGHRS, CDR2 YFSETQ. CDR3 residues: CASSRDGSNYGYTF. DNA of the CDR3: TGCGCCAGCAGCCGTGACGGGTCTAACTATGGCTACACCTTC.

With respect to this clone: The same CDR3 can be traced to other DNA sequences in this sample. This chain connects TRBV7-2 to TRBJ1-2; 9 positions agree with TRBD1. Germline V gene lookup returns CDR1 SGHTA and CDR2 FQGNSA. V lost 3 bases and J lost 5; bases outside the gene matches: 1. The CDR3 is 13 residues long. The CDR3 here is CASSLGQGYGYTF. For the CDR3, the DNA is TGTGCCAGCAGCTTGGGACAGGGTTATGGCTACACCTTC.

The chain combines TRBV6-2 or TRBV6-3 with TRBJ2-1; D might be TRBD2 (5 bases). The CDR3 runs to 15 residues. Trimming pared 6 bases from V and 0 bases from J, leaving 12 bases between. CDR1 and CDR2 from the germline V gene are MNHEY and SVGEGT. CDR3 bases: TGTGCCAGCAGCAACAGCGGTGTCTCCTACAATGAGCAGTTCTTC. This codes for CASSNSGVSYNEQFF.

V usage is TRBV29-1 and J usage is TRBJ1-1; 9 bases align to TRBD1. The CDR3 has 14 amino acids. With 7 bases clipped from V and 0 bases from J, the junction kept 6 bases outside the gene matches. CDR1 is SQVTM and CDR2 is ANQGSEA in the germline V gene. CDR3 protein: CSAGTGILNTEAFF. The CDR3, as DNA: TGCAGCGCCGGGACAGGGATTCTGAACACTGAAGCTTTCTTT. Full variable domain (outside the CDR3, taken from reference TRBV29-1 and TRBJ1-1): SAVISQKPSRDICQRGTSLTIQCQVDSQVTMMFWYRQQPGQSLTLIATANQGSEATYESGFVIDKFPISRPNLTFSTLTVSNMSPEDSSIYLCSAGTGILNTEAFFGQGTRLTVV.

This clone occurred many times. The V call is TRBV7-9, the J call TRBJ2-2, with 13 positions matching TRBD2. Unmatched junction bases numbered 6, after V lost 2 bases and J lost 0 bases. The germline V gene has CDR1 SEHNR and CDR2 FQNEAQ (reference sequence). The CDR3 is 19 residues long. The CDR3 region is CASSLSGLAGVANTGELFF. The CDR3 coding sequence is TGTGCCAGCAGCTTAAGCGGACTAGCGGGGGTAGCGAACACCGGGGAGCTGTTTTTT.

As DNA, the CDR3 is TGTGCCAGCAGCCCCAGAGGGACTAGCGGCCGCTACGAGCAGTACTTC. It encodes CASSPRGTSGRYEQYF. The J gene is TRBJ2-7, the V gene TRBV4-2, with 11 bases matching TRBD2. Germline assignment: CDR1 LGHNA and CDR2 YNFKEQ. The length of the CDR3 is 16 residues. The trim removed 4 bases at V and 3 bases at J, leaving 8 bases unmatched.

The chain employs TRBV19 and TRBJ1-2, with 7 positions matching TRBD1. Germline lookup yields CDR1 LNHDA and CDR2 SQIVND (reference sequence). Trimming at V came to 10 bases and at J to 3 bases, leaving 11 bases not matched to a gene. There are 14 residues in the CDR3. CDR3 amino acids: CATLGQEPYYGYTF. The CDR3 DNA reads TGTGCCACCCTCGGACAGGAACCCTACTATGGCTACACCTTC.

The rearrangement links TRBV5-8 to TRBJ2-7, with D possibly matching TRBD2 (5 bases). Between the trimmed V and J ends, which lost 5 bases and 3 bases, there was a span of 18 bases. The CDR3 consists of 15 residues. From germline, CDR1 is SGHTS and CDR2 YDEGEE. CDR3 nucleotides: TGTGCCAGCAGTGACATGAGAGGGTTCGGCTACGAGCAGTACTTC. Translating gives CASSDMRGFGYEQYF. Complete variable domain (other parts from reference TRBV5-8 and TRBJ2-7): EAGVTQSPTHLIKTRGQQATLRCSPISGHTSVYWYQQALGLGLQFLLWYDEGEERNRGNFPPRFSGRQFPNYSSELNVNALELEDSALYLCASSDMRGFGYEQYFGPGTRLTVT.

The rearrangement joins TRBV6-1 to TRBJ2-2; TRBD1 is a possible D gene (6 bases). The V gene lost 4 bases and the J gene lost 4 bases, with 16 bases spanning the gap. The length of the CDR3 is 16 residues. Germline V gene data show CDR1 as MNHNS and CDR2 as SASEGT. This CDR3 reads CASSGDIFLGTGELFF. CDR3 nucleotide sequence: TGTGCCAGCAGTGGGGACATCTTCTTGGGCACCGGGGAGCTGTTTTTT.

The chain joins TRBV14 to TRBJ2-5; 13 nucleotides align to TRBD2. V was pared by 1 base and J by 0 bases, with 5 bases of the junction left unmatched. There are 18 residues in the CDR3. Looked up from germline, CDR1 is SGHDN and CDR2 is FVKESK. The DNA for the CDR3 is TGTGCCAGCAGCCAAGGACTAGCGGGGGGTTCCCACCAAGAGACCCAGTACTTC. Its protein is CASSQGLAGGSHQETQYF.

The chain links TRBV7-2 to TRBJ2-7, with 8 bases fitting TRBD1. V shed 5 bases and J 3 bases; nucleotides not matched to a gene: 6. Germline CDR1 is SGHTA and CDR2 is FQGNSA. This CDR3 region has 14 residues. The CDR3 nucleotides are TGTGCCAGCAGCACCTACGGACAGGGCTACGAGCAGTACTTC. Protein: CASSTYGQGYEQYF.

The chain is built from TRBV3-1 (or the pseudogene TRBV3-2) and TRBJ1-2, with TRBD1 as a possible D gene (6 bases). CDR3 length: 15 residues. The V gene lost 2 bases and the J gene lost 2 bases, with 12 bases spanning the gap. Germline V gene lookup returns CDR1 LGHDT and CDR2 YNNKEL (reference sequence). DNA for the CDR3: TGTGCCAGCAGCCAAAGGGGGAGGGCCAACTATGGCTACACCTTC. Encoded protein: CASSQRGRANYGYTF.

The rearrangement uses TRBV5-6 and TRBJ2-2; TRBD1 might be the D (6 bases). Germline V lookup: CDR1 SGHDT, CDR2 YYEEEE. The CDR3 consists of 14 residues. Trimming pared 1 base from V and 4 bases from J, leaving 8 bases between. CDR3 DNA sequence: TGTGCCAGCAGCTTGTTCAGGGGCACCGGGGAGCTGTTTTTT. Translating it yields CASSLFRGTGELFF.